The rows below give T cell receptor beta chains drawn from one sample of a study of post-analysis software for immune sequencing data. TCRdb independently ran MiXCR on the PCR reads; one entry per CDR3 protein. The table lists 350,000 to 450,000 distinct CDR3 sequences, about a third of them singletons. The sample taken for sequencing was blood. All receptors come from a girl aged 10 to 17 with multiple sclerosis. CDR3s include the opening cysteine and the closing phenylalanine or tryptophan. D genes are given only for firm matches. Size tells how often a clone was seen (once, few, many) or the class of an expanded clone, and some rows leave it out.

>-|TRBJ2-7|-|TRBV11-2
TGTGCCAGCAGCCCCGGACCGAATTACGAGCAGTACTTC
CASSPGPNYEQYF
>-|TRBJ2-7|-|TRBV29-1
TGCAGCGTTGAAGATCTGGGCTCCCACCGCTACGAGCAGTACTTC
CSVEDLGSHRYEQYF
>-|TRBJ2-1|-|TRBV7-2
TGTGCCAGCAGCTTACTAGCGCGTGAGCAGTTCTTC
CASSLLAREQFF
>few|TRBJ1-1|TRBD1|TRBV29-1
TGCAGCGTCAACAGGGGGGCGAACACTGAAGCTTTCTTT
CSVNRGANTEAFF
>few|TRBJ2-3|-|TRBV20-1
TGCAGTGCTAGAGGTACTCGGGTCGCAGATACGCAGTATTTT
CSARGTRVADTQYF
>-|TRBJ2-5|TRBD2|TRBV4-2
TGTGCCAGCAGCCCCCCATATGGTAGCGGGGGTGAAGAGACCCAGTACTTC
CASSPPYGSGGEETQYF
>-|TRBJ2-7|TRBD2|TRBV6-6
TGTGCCAGCTTCCCGGGACTACCGTACGAGCAGTACTTC
CASFPGLPYEQYF
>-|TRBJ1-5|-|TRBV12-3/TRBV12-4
TGTGCCAGCAGTTTAGCCCCGGGGAATGGCAATCAGCCCCAGCATTTT
CASSLAPGNGNQPQHF
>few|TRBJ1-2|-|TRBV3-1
TGTGCCAGCAGCCAGGGAAACTATGGCTACACCTTC
CASSQGNYGYTF
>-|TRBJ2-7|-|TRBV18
TGTGCCAGCTCCGAAACTAGCACCTCCTACGAGCAGTACTTC
CASSETSTSYEQYF
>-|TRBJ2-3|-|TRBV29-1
TGCAGCGTTGAAGATCTAAACAGGGTAGGAGTGGATACGCAGTATTTT
CSVEDLNRVGVDTQYF
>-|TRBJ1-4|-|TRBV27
TGTGCCAGCAAGGAGGGAATGGGGGAAAAACTGTTTTTT
CASKEGMGEKLFF
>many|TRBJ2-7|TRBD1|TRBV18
TGTGCCAGCTCACCCCAGGGGGCGTACGAGCAGTACTTC
CASSPQGAYEQYF
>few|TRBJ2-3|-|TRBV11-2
TGTGCCAGCAGCTTAGATAGTGAAGATACGCAGTATTTT
CASSLDSEDTQYF
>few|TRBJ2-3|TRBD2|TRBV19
TGTGCCAGTAGGACACTAGCGGGGAGCGGTACGCAGTATTTT
CASRTLAGSGTQYF
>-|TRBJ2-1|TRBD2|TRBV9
TGTGCCAGCAGCTGGACGGGACTAGCGGGGTACAATGAGCAGTTCTTC
CASSWTGLAGYNEQFF
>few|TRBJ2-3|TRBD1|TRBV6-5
TGTGCCAGCAGTTTACAGGGGGCGAGGCAAGATACGCAGTATTTT
CASSLQGARQDTQYF
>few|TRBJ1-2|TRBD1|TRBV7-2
TGTGCCAGCAGCATACCAGGGGGATCCTATGGCTACACCTTC
CASSIPGGSYGYTF
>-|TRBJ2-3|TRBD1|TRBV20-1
TGCAGTGCTAGCTGGACAGGGAACCCCACAGATACGCAGTATTTT
CSASWTGNPTDTQYF
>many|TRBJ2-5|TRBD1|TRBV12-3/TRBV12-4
TGTGCCAGCAGCCTCCGACAGGGCGGAGAGACCCAGTACTTC
CASSLRQGGETQYF
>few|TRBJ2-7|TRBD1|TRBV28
TGTGCCAGCACAGGGGGTTTCGAGCAGTACTTC
CASTGGFEQYF
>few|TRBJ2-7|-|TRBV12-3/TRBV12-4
TGTGCCAGCAGCCCTCTTGGCGGGGGCGGCTCCTACGAGCAGTACTTC
CASSPLGGGGSYEQYF
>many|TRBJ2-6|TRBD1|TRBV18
TGTGCCAGCACAATTTCAGGGGGCCACGTCCTGACTTTC
CASTISGGHVLTF
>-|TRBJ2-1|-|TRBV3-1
TGTGCCAGCAGCCACACAGCTACGGGCGGCTACAATGAGCAGTTCTTC
CASSHTATGGYNEQFF
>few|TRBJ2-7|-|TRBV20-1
TGCAGTGCGGTTGACGGGAACAACCCCTACGAGCAGTACTTC
CSAVDGNNPYEQYF
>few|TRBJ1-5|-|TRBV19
TGTGCCAGTAGTTCCCCTGAGGCCTCGCGGCATTTT
CASSSPEASRHF
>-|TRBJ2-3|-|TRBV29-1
TGCAGCGCCGTACTAGGAGCTACAGATACGCAGTATTTT
CSAVLGATDTQYF
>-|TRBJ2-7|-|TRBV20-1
TGCAGTGCTAGAGATAGGCAGGGAAGCTACGAGCAGTACTTC
CSARDRQGSYEQYF
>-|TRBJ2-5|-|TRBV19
TGTGCCAGTAGTAGGAACTGGCAAGAGACCCAGTACTTC
CASSRNWQETQYF